These T cell receptor beta chains were read from a single sample in a study of T cell responses to AZD1222 COVID-19 vaccine. Sequencing was performed with immunoSEQ multiplex PCR; in TCRdb, only in-frame clones are kept and a portion is missing. The repertoire holds some 85,000 clones, with roughly 87% as singletons. The sample here was peripheral blood, taken on day 0 of AZD1222 vaccination. The receptors here all came from an adult in good health. Each CDR3 is given with its conserved first and last residue. The order of the fields is J gene, D gene, V gene, clone size, CDR3 protein, CDR3 DNA. D genes are given only for firm matches. Not all rows give a size; the values are once, few, many and, for expanded clones, a class.

j_gene: TRBJ2-7; d_gene: .; v_gene: TRBV2; abundance: once; CDR3aa: CASRRGAGEQYF; CDR3nt: TGTGCCAGCCGAAGGGGGGCAGGGGAGCAGTACTTC
j_gene: TRBJ2-5; d_gene: .; v_gene: TRBV5-5; abundance: once; CDR3aa: CASSLGSGETQYF; CDR3nt: TGTGCCAGCAGCTTGGGAAGCGGGGAGACCCAGTACTTC
j_gene: TRBJ1-2; d_gene: .; v_gene: TRBV14; abundance: .; CDR3aa: CASSQRHPGGYTF; CDR3nt: TGTGCCAGCAGCCAGAGGCACCCCGGGGGCTACACCTTC
j_gene: TRBJ2-5; d_gene: TRBD2; v_gene: TRBV7-2; abundance: .; CDR3aa: CASSLQLAGQETQYF; CDR3nt: TGTGCCAGCAGCTTACAGCTAGCGGGACAAGAGACCCAGTACTTC
j_gene: TRBJ2-7; d_gene: TRBD1; v_gene: TRBV2; abundance: .; CDR3aa: CASSDRGQGGQYF; CDR3nt: TGTGCCAGCAGTGACAGGGGGCAGGGAGGGCAGTACTTC
j_gene: TRBJ2-7; d_gene: .; v_gene: TRBV4-3; abundance: .; CDR3aa: CASSQVTLREQYF; CDR3nt: TGCGCCAGCAGCCAGGTGACACTTCGGGAGCAGTACTTC
j_gene: TRBJ2-1; d_gene: TRBD2; v_gene: TRBV7-2; abundance: .; CDR3aa: CASSPGLAVNEQFF; CDR3nt: TGTGCCAGCAGCCCCGGGCTAGCGGTCAATGAGCAGTTCTTC
j_gene: TRBJ2-5; d_gene: TRBD1; v_gene: TRBV2; abundance: .; CDR3aa: CASSAGGGETQYF; CDR3nt: TGTGCCAGCAGTGCAGGGGGCGGGGAGACCCAGTACTTC
j_gene: TRBJ2-3; d_gene: TRBD2; v_gene: TRBV5-4; abundance: .; CDR3aa: CASSSGLAILNTQYF; CDR3nt: TGTGCCAGCAGCTCCGGACTAGCGATCCTGAATACGCAGTATTTT
j_gene: TRBJ2-7; d_gene: TRBD2; v_gene: TRBV4-1; abundance: once; CDR3aa: CASSPRTSGSYEQYF; CDR3nt: TGCGCCAGCAGCCCACGGACTAGCGGGAGCTACGAGCAGTACTTC
j_gene: TRBJ1-2; d_gene: .; v_gene: TRBV5-4; abundance: .; CDR3aa: CASSLDSYRVRLTINYGYTF; CDR3nt: TGTGCCAGCAGCTTGGATTCTTACAGGGTCCGGCTGACCATTAACTATGGCTACACCTTC
j_gene: TRBJ1-4; d_gene: .; v_gene: TRBV13; abundance: .; CDR3aa: CASSSGGTNEKLFF; CDR3nt: TGTGCCAGCAGCTCGGGGGGGACTAATGAAAAACTGTTTTTT
j_gene: TRBJ1-5; d_gene: TRBD1; v_gene: TRBV27; abundance: .; CDR3aa: CASSRTGGQPQHF; CDR3nt: TGTGCCAGCAGTCGGACAGGGGGTCAGCCCCAGCATTTT
j_gene: TRBJ2-7; d_gene: .; v_gene: TRBV4-2; abundance: .; CDR3aa: CASSQGKGGSYEQYF; CDR3nt: TGTGCCAGCAGCCAAGGAAAGGGCGGCTCCTACGAGCAGTACTTC
j_gene: TRBJ1-1; d_gene: TRBD1; v_gene: TRBV25-1; abundance: once; CDR3aa: CASSEGQGAFF; CDR3nt: TGTGCCAGCAGTGAGGGACAGGGAGCTTTCTTT
j_gene: TRBJ2-6; d_gene: .; v_gene: TRBV29-1; abundance: .; CDR3aa: CSVDMGNSGANVLTF; CDR3nt: TGCAGCGTTGACATGGGGAACTCTGGGGCCAACGTCCTGACTTTC
j_gene: TRBJ2-7; d_gene: TRBD2; v_gene: TRBV5-1; abundance: .; CDR3aa: CASRFPSSAGGPSGYYEQYF; CDR3nt: TGCGCCAGCAGGTTTCCCTCGAGTGCGGGAGGGCCGTCGGGATACTACGAGCAGTACTTC
j_gene: TRBJ2-3; d_gene: TRBD1; v_gene: TRBV4-3; abundance: .; CDR3aa: CASSQDATGETDTQYF; CDR3nt: TGCGCCAGCAGCCAAGATGCGACAGGGGAAACAGATACGCAGTATTTT
j_gene: TRBJ1-5; d_gene: .; v_gene: TRBV6-5; abundance: few; CDR3aa: CASSYLPDQPQHF; CDR3nt: TGTGCCAGCAGTTACTTACCGGATCAGCCCCAGCATTTT
j_gene: TRBJ2-3; d_gene: .; v_gene: TRBV18; abundance: .; CDR3aa: CASSEDTQYF; CDR3nt: TGTGCCAGCTCAGAAGATACGCAGTATTTT
j_gene: TRBJ1-2; d_gene: TRBD1; v_gene: TRBV9; abundance: .; CDR3aa: CASSKELTGHYGYTF; CDR3nt: TGTGCCAGCAGCAAAGAGCTGACAGGGCACTATGGCTACACCTTC
j_gene: TRBJ2-4; d_gene: .; v_gene: TRBV7-8; abundance: few; CDR3aa: CASSYRRGGLAKNIQYF; CDR3nt: TGTGCCAGCAGCTATCGCAGGGGGGGACTAGCCAAAAACATTCAGTACTTC
j_gene: TRBJ1-2; d_gene: TRBD1; v_gene: TRBV6-5; abundance: few; CDR3aa: CASILQGTQYGYTF; CDR3nt: TGTGCCAGCATCCTACAGGGGACCCAGTATGGCTACACCTTC
j_gene: TRBJ1-2; d_gene: .; v_gene: TRBV5-1; abundance: few; CDR3aa: CASSWDGKDYGYTF; CDR3nt: TGCGCCAGCAGCTGGGACGGGAAGGACTATGGCTACACCTTC
j_gene: TRBJ1-1; d_gene: .; v_gene: TRBV11-2; abundance: .; CDR3aa: CASSTGIVDEAFF; CDR3nt: TGTGCCAGCAGCACCGGTATTGTTGATGAAGCTTTCTTT
j_gene: TRBJ2-2; d_gene: TRBD2; v_gene: TRBV4-2; abundance: .; CDR3aa: CASSKGRGLAGPNTGELFF; CDR3nt: TGTGCCAGCAGCAAAGGGAGGGGACTAGCGGGGCCGAACACCGGGGAGCTGTTTTTT
j_gene: TRBJ2-5; d_gene: .; v_gene: TRBV2; abundance: .; CDR3aa: CASTPSSARTQETQYF; CDR3nt: TGTGCCAGCACCCCTTCAAGCGCCAGGACCCAAGAGACCCAGTACTTC
j_gene: TRBJ1-3; d_gene: .; v_gene: TRBV5-1; abundance: once; CDR3aa: CASSLAVAGSGNTIYF; CDR3nt: TGCGCCAGCAGCTTGGCCGTCGCCGGCTCTGGAAACACCATATATTTT